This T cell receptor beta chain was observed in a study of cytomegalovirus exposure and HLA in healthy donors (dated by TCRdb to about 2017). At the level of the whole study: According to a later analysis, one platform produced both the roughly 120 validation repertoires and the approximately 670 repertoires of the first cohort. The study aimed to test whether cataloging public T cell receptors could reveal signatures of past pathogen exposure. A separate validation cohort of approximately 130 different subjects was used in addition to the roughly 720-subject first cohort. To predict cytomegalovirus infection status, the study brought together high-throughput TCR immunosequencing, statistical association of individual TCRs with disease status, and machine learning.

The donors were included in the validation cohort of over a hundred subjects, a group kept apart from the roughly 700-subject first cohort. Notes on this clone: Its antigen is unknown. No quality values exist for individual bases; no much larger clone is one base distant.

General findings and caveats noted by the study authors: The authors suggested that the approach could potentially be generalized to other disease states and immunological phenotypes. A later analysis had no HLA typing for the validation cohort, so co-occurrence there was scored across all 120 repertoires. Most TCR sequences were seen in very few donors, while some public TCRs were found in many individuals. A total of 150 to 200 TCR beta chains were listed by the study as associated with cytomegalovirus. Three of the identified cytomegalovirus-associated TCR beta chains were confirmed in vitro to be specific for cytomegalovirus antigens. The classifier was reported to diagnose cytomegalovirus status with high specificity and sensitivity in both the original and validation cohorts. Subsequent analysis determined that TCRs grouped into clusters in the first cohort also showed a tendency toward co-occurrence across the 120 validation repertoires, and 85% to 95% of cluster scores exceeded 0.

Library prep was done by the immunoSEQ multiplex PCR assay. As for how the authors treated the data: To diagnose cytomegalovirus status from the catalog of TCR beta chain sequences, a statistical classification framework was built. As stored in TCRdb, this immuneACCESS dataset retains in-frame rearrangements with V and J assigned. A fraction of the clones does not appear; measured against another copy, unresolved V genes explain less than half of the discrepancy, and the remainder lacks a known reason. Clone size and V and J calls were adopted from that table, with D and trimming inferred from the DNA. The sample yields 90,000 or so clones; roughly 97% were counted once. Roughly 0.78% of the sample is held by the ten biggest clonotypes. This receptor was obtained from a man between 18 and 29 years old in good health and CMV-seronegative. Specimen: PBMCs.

The DNA sequence follows: TGTGCCAGCAGAGTGGTAGGGGTAGGAGGCTACACCTTC. This encodes CASRVVGVGGYTF. The chain was built from TRBV6-1 and TRBJ1-2; a tentative D match to TRBD1 spans 5 bases. CDR3 length: 13 amino acids, cysteine to phenylalanine. Only the CDR3 DNA is retained, 39 bases long and in frame from the first base. The V and J ends are trimmed by 6 bases and 8 bases, leaving 16 bases between them. The germline V gene encodes CDR1 MNHNS and CDR2 SASEGT.